Sequencing of this TCR beta chain was carried out in a study of T-cell reconstitution after alpha-beta-depleted transplantation in children. The TCRbeta library incorporated unique molecular identifiers. TCRdb analysed the PCR reads with MiXCR anew, one entry per CDR3 protein. The data contain under 400,000 distinct CDR3 sequences, around 25% of them singletons. Germline V CDR1 and CDR2: SEHNR, FQNEAQ (reference sequence). Trimming at V came to 5 bases and at J to 10 bases, leaving 3 bases not matched to a gene. This CDR3 spans 12 amino acids. This clonotype was observed a few times. V and J are TRBV7-9 and TRBJ1-4; 8 bases fit TRBD1. This sequence was found in a male patient between 10 and 17 years old who had a stem cell transplant for acute lymphoblastic leukemia, so the T cells may come from the graft donor. The source was PBMCs, mostly from graft donor cells, collected 180 days after TCRalphabeta/CD19-depleted stem cell transplant. For the CDR3, the DNA is TGTGCCAGCAGCGCGGGACAGGCAAAACTGTTTTTT. This sequence encodes CASSAGQAKLFF.